Listed below are T cell receptor beta chains from one sample, sequenced in a study of blood T cells in healthy people across ages. TCRdb reprocessed the 5' RACE reads via MiXCR and lists one record per CDR3 protein. Of some 760,000 distinct CDR3 sequences in the sample, 20% to 30% were seen once. The same sample was also used in a study of T cells of mothers and their children.

The sample comprised blood. These receptors all come from a boy between 10 and 17 years old in good health. The CDR3 runs from the conserved cysteine through the conserved F or W. Fields, in order: CDR3 DNA, CDR3 protein, clone size, D gene, J gene, V gene. D genes are given only for firm matches. Size is stated for part of the rows, as once, few or many counts, or as a class when the clone is expanded.

CDR3 DNA: TGTGCCAGCAGCCGAGGCTCAAGGGGAATGGCTAATGAAAAACTGTTTTTT
CDR3 protein: CASSRGSRGMANEKLFF
clone size: NA
D gene: NA
J gene: TRBJ1-4
V gene: TRBV5-8

CDR3 DNA: TGCGCCAGCAGCCCTAACCCCGCGCAGAACACTGAAGCTTTCTTT
CDR3 protein: CASSPNPAQNTEAFF
clone size: NA
D gene: NA
J gene: TRBJ1-1
V gene: TRBV5-1

CDR3 DNA: TGCAGCGTTGGGGCTCTGAACACTGAAGCTTTCTTT
CDR3 protein: CSVGALNTEAFF
clone size: NA
D gene: NA
J gene: TRBJ1-1
V gene: TRBV29-1

CDR3 DNA: TGCGCCAGCAGACCGACAGGGGACATGACCCAGTACTTC
CDR3 protein: CASRPTGDMTQYF
clone size: NA
D gene: TRBD1
J gene: TRBJ2-5
V gene: TRBV4-1

CDR3 DNA: TGCGCCAGCAGCCAGAAGGGGGAGGCTTACAATGAGCAGTTCTTC
CDR3 protein: CASSQKGEAYNEQFF
clone size: few
D gene: NA
J gene: TRBJ2-1
V gene: TRBV5-1

CDR3 DNA: TGCAGCGTTGAGACAGGGGTCAAGGGCACTGAAGCTTTCTTT
CDR3 protein: CSVETGVKGTEAFF
clone size: few
D gene: TRBD1
J gene: TRBJ1-1
V gene: TRBV29-1

CDR3 DNA: TGTGCCACCAGTGACGCCCCGCGGACCGCTAGCACAGATACGCAGTATTTT
CDR3 protein: CATSDAPRTASTDTQYF
clone size: few
D gene: NA
J gene: TRBJ2-3
V gene: TRBV24-1

CDR3 DNA: TGTGCCAGCAGTAACCCCGTTAGCGGGAGAATGTACAATGAGCAGTTCTTC
CDR3 protein: CASSNPVSGRMYNEQFF
clone size: NA
D gene: TRBD2
J gene: TRBJ2-1
V gene: TRBV6-5

CDR3 DNA: TGCGCCAGCAGCCCGGAAGATTGGACTGTTGTCGAGACCCAGTACTTC
CDR3 protein: CASSPEDWTVVETQYF
clone size: NA
D gene: NA
J gene: TRBJ2-5
V gene: TRBV5-1

CDR3 DNA: TGTGCCAGCAGCACCCTAGCGGGAGCGGGAGAGACCCAGTACTTC
CDR3 protein: CASSTLAGAGETQYF
clone size: NA
D gene: TRBD2
J gene: TRBJ2-5
V gene: TRBV7-2

CDR3 DNA: TGTGCCAGCAGCACCGGGACAGGGTACGAAACCGGAAAACTGTTTTTT
CDR3 protein: CASSTGTGYETGKLFF
clone size: NA
D gene: TRBD1
J gene: TRBJ1-4
V gene: TRBV13

CDR3 DNA: TGTGCCAGCAGTTTGACCTTCACGCAAGAAAAACTGTTTTTT
CDR3 protein: CASSLTFTQEKLFF
clone size: NA
D gene: NA
J gene: TRBJ1-4
V gene: TRBV6-5

CDR3 DNA: TGCGCCATCAGTGAGTCCGGCGAAACGACAGATACGCAGTATTTT
CDR3 protein: CAISESGETTDTQYF
clone size: NA
D gene: NA
J gene: TRBJ2-3
V gene: TRBV10-3

CDR3 DNA: TGTGCCAGCAGCCGTGGGACAGGAGAGACCCAGTACTTC
CDR3 protein: CASSRGTGETQYF
clone size: many
D gene: TRBD1
J gene: TRBJ2-5
V gene: TRBV7-3

CDR3 DNA: TGTGCCAGCAGCCCGGGGCCAGCGGGGTTCCCGCGAGTCACCGGGGAGCTGTTTTTT
CDR3 protein: CASSPGPAGFPRVTGELFF
clone size: few
D gene: TRBD2
J gene: TRBJ2-2
V gene: TRBV7-3

CDR3 DNA: TGTGCCAGCAGCCAAGAAGCTCTGTTGGATTTAGCCAAAAACATTCAGTACTTC
CDR3 protein: CASSQEALLDLAKNIQYF
clone size: NA
D gene: NA
J gene: TRBJ2-4
V gene: TRBV3-1

CDR3 DNA: TGCGCCAGCCAGCCGTGGGGAGGAACAGATACGCAGTATTTT
CDR3 protein: CASQPWGGTDTQYF
clone size: few
D gene: NA
J gene: TRBJ2-3
V gene: TRBV5-1

CDR3 DNA: TGTGCCAGCAGCAATATAGCTTGGATGCAGTATTTT
CDR3 protein: CASSNIAWMQYF
clone size: NA
D gene: NA
J gene: TRBJ2-3
V gene: TRBV7-2

CDR3 DNA: TGTGCCAGCAGCTTAGCAGCGGGGACAAACAATGAGCAGTTCTTC
CDR3 protein: CASSLAAGTNNEQFF
clone size: once
D gene: NA
J gene: TRBJ2-1
V gene: TRBV7-9

CDR3 DNA: TGTGCCAGCAGTGAAAGCGCCTACGAGCAGTACTTC
CDR3 protein: CASSESAYEQYF
clone size: NA
D gene: NA
J gene: TRBJ2-7
V gene: TRBV25-1

CDR3 DNA: TGTGCCAGCAGCTTGGACGGAAAGTATGGCTACACCTTC
CDR3 protein: CASSLDGKYGYTF
clone size: few
D gene: NA
J gene: TRBJ1-2
V gene: TRBV7-2

CDR3 DNA: TGCAGCGCTGTAAGGGGCACTTCCTCAGATACGCAGTATTTT
CDR3 protein: CSAVRGTSSDTQYF
clone size: few
D gene: NA
J gene: TRBJ2-3
V gene: TRBV29-1